This is a list of T cell receptor beta chains from one sample in a study of CD8 T cells in Susac syndrome. TCRdb re-called the immunoSEQ multiplex PCR reads with MiXCR, one entry per CDR3 protein. The repertoire holds under 200,000 distinct CDR3 sequences, with 80% to 95% as singletons. Sequenced material: CD4+ T cells from PBMCs. These receptors were obtained from a human donor in good health. The conserved cysteine and the conserved F or W are not part of the CDR3 here. The D gene is left open where the match is weak.

J gene | V gene | D gene | CDR3 protein
TRBJ1-4 | TRBV2 | - | ASSAVGGPNEKLF
TRBJ1-1 | TRBV5-6 | TRBD1 | ASSSIDRADTEAF
TRBJ2-3 | TRBV5-1 | - | ASSGLGGGPDTQY
TRBJ1-6 | TRBV25-1 | - | ASSESGGKNSPLH
TRBJ1-6 | TRBV20-1 | TRBD1 | SARVGTGRNSPLH
TRBJ1-5 | TRBV24-1 | TRBD1 | ATSDTGQFQPQH
TRBJ2-7 | TRBV29-1 | - | SVSRGRSGSYEQY
TRBJ2-1 | TRBV11-2 | TRBD2 | ASSLGTSLGEQF
TRBJ2-7 | TRBV7-9 | TRBD2 | ASSALAGGPYEQY
TRBJ1-6 | TRBV5-1 | - | ASSLAGAYNSPLH
TRBJ1-2 | TRBV28 | - | ASSTRDGYT
TRBJ2-7 | TRBV2 | - | ASRETPYEQY
TRBJ1-2 | TRBV2 | - | ASRAGAANYGYT
TRBJ2-7 | TRBV9 | TRBD2 | ASSPRAGGGYVEQY
TRBJ2-3 | TRBV19 | - | ASSLRPGIDTQY
TRBJ2-1 | TRBV5-1 | TRBD1 | ASEEGTGPKGSEQF
TRBJ2-4 | TRBV5-1 | - | ASSLTVAKNIQY
TRBJ2-6 | TRBV11-1 | - | ASSLGMSGHPSSGANVLT
TRBJ2-5 | TRBV20-1 | TRBD1 | SARYDRAPQETQY
TRBJ1-1 | TRBV12-3/TRBV12-4 | - | ASSSQDSFMNTEAF
TRBJ1-4 | TRBV20-1 | - | SARTAFGHRLTTNEKLF
TRBJ2-1 | TRBV5-6 | - | ASSLNSDEQF
TRBJ2-4 | TRBV28 | TRBD2 | ASSLGTSGGKNIQY
TRBJ1-3 | TRBV6-5 | - | ASKTVGSGNTIY
TRBJ2-3 | TRBV13 | TRBD2 | ASSFKRLASGGAVADTQY
TRBJ2-5 | TRBV6-5 | - | ASSYSPVRETQY
TRBJ2-7 | TRBV10-3 | - | AIRPGPTFYEQY
TRBJ2-2 | TRBV7-2 | TRBD1 | ASSHLRTGDTGELF
TRBJ1-5 | TRBV12-3/TRBV12-4 | TRBD1 | ASSWTGNQPQH
TRBJ1-5 | TRBV18 | - | ATSGSGQPQH
TRBJ2-1 | TRBV9 | TRBD2 | ASSARLAGPYNEQF
TRBJ2-7 | TRBV29-1 | TRBD1 | SVGTGSYEQY
TRBJ2-1 | TRBV3-1 | - | ASSQIVDNEQF
TRBJ1-5 | TRBV20-1 | - | SASRSSVGGHSNQPQH
TRBJ2-5 | TRBV20-1 | - | SARALRAGTQY
TRBJ1-5 | TRBV2 | - | ASSEGTARNQPQH
TRBJ1-6 | TRBV29-1 | TRBD1 | SVTEGGSSPLH
TRBJ1-2 | TRBV29-1 | - | SVARRDTNYGYT